One and the same sample provided the 9 T cell receptor beta chains below, sequenced in a study of identical twins. Each CDR3 protein is one row after TCRdb ran MiXCR on the 5' RACE reads. The sample contains under 900,000 distinct CDR3 sequences, around a sixth of which appear only once. These data were likewise used in another study, on T cells expressing NK-cell markers.

Sequenced sample: PBMCs. Source of these receptors: a young woman in good health.

This clonotype came up a few times. The chain recombines TRBV7-8 with TRBJ2-3; D ambiguous. This CDR3 has 15 amino acids. CDR1 is SGHVS, CDR2 FQNEAQ, per germline. Trimming took off 6 bases at V and 0 bases at J, with 13 bases between the two ends. The CDR3 protein is CASRFLGTSTDTQYF. The CDR3 DNA is TGTGCCAGCAGGTTCCTCGGCACTAGCACAGATACGCAGTATTTT.

The chain combines TRBV11-3 with TRBJ2-1; D might be TRBD2 (6 bases). V was trimmed by 1 base and J by 10 bases, leaving 17 bases between them. Germline values: CDR1 SGHNT, CDR2 YENEEA. CDR3 length: 15 amino acids. CDR3 sequence: CASSLGWTGEAEQFF. CDR3 nucleotide sequence: TGTGCCAGCAGCTTAGGTTGGACGGGGGAGGCGGAGCAGTTCTTC.

The rearrangement links TRBV2 to TRBJ2-3, with D perhaps TRBD2 (6 bases). Trimming stripped 6 bases from V and 4 bases from J, with 14 bases between. The germline V gene encodes CDR1 SNHLY and CDR2 FYNNEI. The CDR3 totals 14 residues. CDR3 region: CASRRDSTADTQYF. The CDR3, as DNA: TGTGCCAGCAGGAGGGACTCTACAGCAGATACGCAGTATTTT.

The chain links TRBV5-1 to TRBJ1-2; no clear D. Germline CDR1 SGHRS, CDR2 YFSETQ. V gave up 1 base and J gave up 2 bases, with 6 bases separating them. This CDR3 spans 13 amino acids. CDR3 bases: TGCGCCAGCAGCTTGTGGGTCAACTATGGCTACACCTTC. Translation gives CASSLWVNYGYTF.

V and J are TRBV5-1 and TRBJ2-1; D not resolved. CDR1 SGHRS and CDR2 YFSETQ come from the germline V gene. V lost 0 bases, J lost 1 base, and 8 bases lay in between. The CDR3 is 15 residues long. The CDR3 reads CASSLASVSYNEQFF. The CDR3, as DNA: TGCGCCAGCAGCTTGGCCTCCGTATCCTACAATGAGCAGTTCTTC.

This clonotype was seen a handful of times. The rearrangement joins TRBV20-1 to TRBJ2-1; D perhaps matches TRBD1 (5 bases). Trimming left V 3 bases short and J 9 bases short, with 12 bases between. The germline CDR1 and CDR2 sequences are DFQATT and SNEGSKA (reference sequence). The CDR3 runs 12 residues. The CDR3 DNA is TGCAGTGCTAGTAAGGGGAAGGCTGAGCAGTTCTTC. It is translated as CSASKGKAEQFF.

The J gene is TRBJ2-5, the V gene TRBV5-1; 7 bases match TRBD1. Germline V gene sequence: CDR1 SGHRS, CDR2 YFSETQ. V was pared by 6 bases and J by 2 bases, with 10 bases of the junction left unmatched. This CDR3 is 15 amino acids long. The CDR3 region has the DNA TGCGCCAGCACCGAGCAGTTCAGGGGGCAAGAGACCCAGTACTTC. It yields the protein CASTEQFRGQETQYF.

In its sample, this clonotype was seen a few times. This chain uses TRBV12-3 or TRBV12-4 with TRBJ2-7, with 11 bases matching TRBD2. This CDR3 is built from 15 residues. Trimming at V came to 3 bases and at J to 7 bases, leaving 8 bases not matched to a gene. The CDR3 loop is CASSFGTSGSGEQYF. CDR3 in DNA: TGTGCCAGCAGTTTCGGGACTAGCGGATCGGGGGAGCAGTACTTC.

The table lists this clonotype with a few counts. The chain combines TRBV28 with TRBJ1-1; D perhaps matches TRBD1 (6 bases). This CDR3 is 18 amino acids long. V shed 7 bases and J shed 0 bases, with 24 bases lying between them. Per the germline V gene, CDR1 is MDHEN and CDR2 is SYDVKM. Written as DNA, the CDR3 is TGTGCCAGCAATACCATTTCCACCCTCGACAGGCTGAACACTGAAGCTTTCTTT. Residues: CASNTISTLDRLNTEAFF.